This TCR beta chain was recovered during a study of tumor-infiltrating lymphocytes in primary liver carcinoma (dated by TCRdb to the late 2010s). Notes on the research overall: Between November 2015 and March 2016, about 5 patients in China with histopathologically diagnosed primary liver carcinoma had surgical resection. Hepatocellular carcinoma (four) or combined HCC and intrahepatic cholangiocarcinoma (one) was present in the five patients, who were three men and two women aged 30 to 69 years. A total of some 35 specimens from 5 patients underwent TCRbeta repertoire sequencing, comprising around 25 tumor regions, 5 adjacent noncancerous liver tissues and 5 peripheral blood samples. Reproducibility between technical replicate repertoires was high, with correlation coefficients above 0.98 and mean shared-clone rates approximately 0.91. The tumors of the five patients were staged as T1-T3 N0M0, with maximum diameters ranging from roughly 4 to 10 cm. Each sample produced roughly 3.65 to 7.5 million productive TCRbeta reads, and read depth showed no significant difference between tissue types. Across five regions of each liver tumor, along with adjacent normal tissue and blood, the study brought together TCRbeta repertoire sequencing, expression microarrays and whole-exome sequencing. Study-wide findings and limitations: Only the TCR beta chain was sequenced, so true repertoire diversity is likely underestimated because unpaired alpha chains were not captured. The top 250 clones accounted for a significantly greater share of the repertoire in tumors than in blood (p = 0.039). Pairs of tumor regions showed greater repertoire overlap (mean about 35%) than tumor-adjacent pairs (roughly 17%) or tumor-blood pairs (approximately 15%), which is consistent with antigen-driven expansion. Bulk unsorted samples precluded comparing CD4+ and CD8+ T cell repertoires. Only a few patients were included in the study, and the authors note that the findings should be validated in a larger study.

A constant-region primer and ProtoScript II reverse transcriptase were used to reverse-transcribe TCRbeta-specific cDNA from approximately 550 ng total RNA. Three nested multiplex PCR rounds, following a slightly modified ARM-PCR procedure, were used to build the TCRbeta libraries. Each of the first two PCR rounds ran for approximately 9 cycles and used multiplex TRBV1-TRBV30 forward primers together with a Cbeta reverse primer. A final 25-cycle PCR with Deep VentR polymerase added sample barcodes and Illumina adapters. Before sequencing, amplicons of 200-500 bp were purified from gel using a QIAquick gel extraction kit. An Illumina HiSeq 2500 was used to sequence the TCRbeta amplicons, generating 250-bp paired-end reads. On the study's bioinformatics: Trimmomatic v0.33 was used to quality-trim the reads, and FLASH v1.2.11 was used to merge paired reads so that full CDR3 sequences could be recovered. V, D and J germline segments were assigned to the rearranged TCRbeta sequences by MiGEC v1.2.1b. Clonotype statistics, along with Shannon-Wiener diversity indices, were calculated using VDJtools v1.0.0. Except for diversity analysis, only the 250 most abundant clonotypes of each sample were used in subsequent analyses to reduce sampling bias. Clones were called with MiXCR by TCRdb after fastp trimmed the public reads at Q25, and only in-frame beta chains were retained. Each CDR3 protein appears once, grouped with its most common genes and DNA. These V and J calls originate from TCRdb's pipeline instead of the authors' own analysis. The sample has approximately 340,000 distinct CDR3 sequences on record, roughly 61% of them singletons. About 6.3% of the sample is held by the ten biggest clonotypes.

Reading from cysteine to phenylalanine, the CDR3 counts 12 amino acids. The kept DNA is CDR3 alone, 36 bases in frame from the first base. The germline V gene gives CDR1 as SGHAT and CDR2 as FQNNGV. RNA from unsorted whole blood was extracted with TRIzol reagent, and germline DNA was obtained with the DNeasy Blood & Tissue kit. At the time of sampling, the patients had chronic HBV infection and had not received any treatment. Roughly 3.9 milliliters of peripheral blood were collected into K2EDTA tubes before surgery. With respect to this clonotype: Its specific antigen is unknown. The junction departs from germline at one end; a sequencing error may be responsible.

The source is a man aged 35-49 years with primary liver carcinoma and hepatitis B virus infection. Rearrangement joined TRBV11-2 to TRBJ2-7; no D segment can be confidently identified. The sample consisted of peripheral blood. The DNA reads TGTGCCAGCGGCACCGCGGCACTCGAGCGGTACTTC. This codes for CASGTAALERYF.